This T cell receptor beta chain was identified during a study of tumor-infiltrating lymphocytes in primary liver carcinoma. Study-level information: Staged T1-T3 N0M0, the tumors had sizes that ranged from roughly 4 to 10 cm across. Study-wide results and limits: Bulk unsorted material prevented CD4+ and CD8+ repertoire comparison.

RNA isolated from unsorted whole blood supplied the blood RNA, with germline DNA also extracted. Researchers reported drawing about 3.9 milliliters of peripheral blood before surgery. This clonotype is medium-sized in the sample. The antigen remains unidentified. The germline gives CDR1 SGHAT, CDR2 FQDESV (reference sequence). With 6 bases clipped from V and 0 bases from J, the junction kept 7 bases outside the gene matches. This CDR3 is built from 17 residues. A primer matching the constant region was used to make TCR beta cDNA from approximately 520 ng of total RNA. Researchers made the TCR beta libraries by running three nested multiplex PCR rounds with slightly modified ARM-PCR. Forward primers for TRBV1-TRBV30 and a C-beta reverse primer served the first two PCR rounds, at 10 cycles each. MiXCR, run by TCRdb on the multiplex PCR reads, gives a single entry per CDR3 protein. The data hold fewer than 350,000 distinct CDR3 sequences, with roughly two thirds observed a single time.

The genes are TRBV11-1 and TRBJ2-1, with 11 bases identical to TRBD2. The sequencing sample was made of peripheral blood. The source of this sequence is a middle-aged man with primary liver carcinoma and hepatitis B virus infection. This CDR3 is CASSYGTSGNSYNEQFF. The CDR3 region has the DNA TGTGCCAGCAGTTACGGGACTAGCGGTAACTCCTACAATGAGCAGTTCTTC.